These T cell receptor beta chains were read from a single sample in a study of T cell changes during pregnancy in multiple sclerosis. Data came from immunoSEQ multiplex PCR; TCRdb stores just in-frame clones and leaves some out. The table includes about 75,000 clones, around nine tenths detected once. Sequenced here: CD4+ T cells from peripheral blood mononuclear cells, sampled before pregnancy. These TCRs come from a female donor with multiple sclerosis, enrolled in a pregnancy study. CDR3s include the opening cysteine and the closing phenylalanine or tryptophan. Fields, in order: J gene, V gene, clone size, CDR3 length, D gene, CDR3 DNA, CDR3 protein. A D gene is named only where the DNA matches it firmly. Size tells how often a clone was seen (once, few, many) or the class of an expanded clone, and some rows leave it out.

>TRBJ1-1|TRBV5-1|NA|15|NA
TGCGCCAGCAGCTTGGACAGACCCATGAACACTGAAGCTTTCTTT
CASSLDRPMNTEAFF
>TRBJ2-5|TRBV10-3|once|14|NA
TGTGCCATCAGTGAGTCGGAGGGAACGGAGACCCAGTACTTC
CAISESEGTETQYF
>TRBJ1-4|TRBV7-9|NA|16|NA
TGTGCCAGCAGCCCACGTTGGCGGACAGATAATGAAAAACTGTTTTTT
CASSPRWRTDNEKLFF
>TRBJ2-1|TRBV9|NA|14|NA
TGTGCCAGCAGCGTCTCCCCCAGGGACAATGAGCAGTTCTTC
CASSVSPRDNEQFF
>TRBJ2-1|TRBV30|NA|14|NA
TGTGCCTGGAGTTCGGGGATAGCTATGAATGAGCAGTTCTTC
CAWSSGIAMNEQFF
>TRBJ1-5|TRBV7-2|NA|14|TRBD1
TGTGCCAGCAGCCTGACAGGGCCAAATCAGCCCCAGCATTTT
CASSLTGPNQPQHF
>TRBJ2-7|TRBV10-3|NA|14|NA
TGTGCCATCAGTGACGCCCGGAGCTCCTACGAGCAGTACTTC
CAISDARSSYEQYF
>TRBJ2-7|TRBV18|NA|16|NA
TGTGCCAGCTCACCACGGGCGGGCATCCCCCCCTACGAGCAGTACTTC
CASSPRAGIPPYEQYF
>TRBJ2-1|TRBV7-3|NA|15|NA
TGTGCCAGCAGCTTAAGGCTAGCGCCCAACAATGAGCAGTTCTTC
CASSLRLAPNNEQFF
>TRBJ2-1|TRBV9|NA|21|TRBD2
TGTGCCAGCAGCGCCGGAGCGGGGATGGCAGGCCCCCGGGGCGGTGGTAATGAGCAGTTCTTC
CASSAGAGMAGPRGGGNEQFF
>TRBJ1-4|TRBV14|NA|16|NA
TGTGCCAGCAGCCCATTAACAGGGTCTGGGGATGAAAAACTGTTTTTT
CASSPLTGSGDEKLFF
>TRBJ1-1|TRBV7-3|few|16|NA
TGTGCCAGCAGCTTAGGTGGACTGCACCTCGGGACTGAAGCTTTCTTT
CASSLGGLHLGTEAFF
>TRBJ2-7|TRBV6-5|NA|13|NA
TGTGCCAGCAGGGGGCCGCGGACCTACGAGCAGTACTTC
CASRGPRTYEQYF
>TRBJ1-5|TRBV28|NA|14|NA
TGTGCCAGCAGTTTAACGGCAGGGAATCAGCCCCAGCATTTT
CASSLTAGNQPQHF